The source of this T cell receptor (beta chain) is a study of identical twins. The study's findings and limits: Out-of-frame alpha sequences common to twins exhibited a surplus of low generation probability. Weaker excess twin sharing was seen among beta out-of-frame sequences. Invariant MAIT and iNKT cells may have partly biased zero-insertion analyses.

This clonotype has at least ten counts. Its antigen is unidentified. From germline, CDR1 is SGHRS and CDR2 YFSETQ. Germline trimming cut 7 bases from V and 9 bases from J; bases unmatched to any gene: 9. CDR3 length equals 13 residues. Donors were all healthy Caucasians. TCRdb reprocessed the 5' RACE reads via MiXCR and lists one record per CDR3 protein. The top ten hold around 1.6% of the sample, which has 500,000 to 650,000 distinct CDR3 sequences, about 7.1% seen once. The same data also contributed to another study, on yellow fever vaccine responses in identical twins.

The sequence was obtained from a woman under 30 in good health. The chain is built from TRBV5-1 and TRBJ2-2; 7 bases line up with TRBD2. Sequencing was done on a sample of PBMCs. The CDR3: CASVGGNNRELFF. The CDR3 DNA is TGCGCCAGCGTGGGAGGGAACAACCGGGAGCTGTTTTTT.